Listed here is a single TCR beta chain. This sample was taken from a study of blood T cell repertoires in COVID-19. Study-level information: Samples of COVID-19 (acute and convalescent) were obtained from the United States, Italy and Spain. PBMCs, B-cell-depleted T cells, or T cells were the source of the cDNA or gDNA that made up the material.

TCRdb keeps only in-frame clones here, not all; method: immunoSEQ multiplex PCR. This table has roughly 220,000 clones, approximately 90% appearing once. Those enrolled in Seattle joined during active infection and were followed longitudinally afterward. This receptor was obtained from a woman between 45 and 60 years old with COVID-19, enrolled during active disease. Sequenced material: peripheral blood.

The CDR3 protein is CASSEGVYNEQFF. The CDR3 nucleotides are TGTGCCAGCAGCGAGGGGGTTTACAATGAGCAGTTCTTC. V gene TRBV7-2 combines with J gene TRBJ2-1; possible D gene TRBD1, 6 bases. Germline V CDR1 and CDR2: SGHTA, FQGNSA. This CDR3 spans 13 amino acids. Trimming shortened V by 5 bases and J by 4 bases, and 9 bases separated the two germline ends.